The clone carrying this T cell receptor beta chain has a handful of counts. Its antigen is as yet unknown. The entry originates in a study of cytomegalovirus exposure and HLA in healthy donors. Findings of the study overall: CMV serostatus was the sole immune exposure information available. Associated with cytomegalovirus, according to the listing, were 150 to 200 TCR beta chains. Near-uniform donor sequencing depth was presumed by presence/absence analyses.

PCR used 60 Vbeta primers and 13 Jbeta primers. Profiled with immunoSEQ multiplex PCR; TCRdb holds only in-frame clones, not every one. The repertoire holds tens of thousands of clones, with 78% as singletons. Germline V lookup: CDR1 SGHVS, CDR2 FQNEAQ. This CDR3 has 18 residues. The V segment lost 2 bases and the J segment 0 bases; nucleotides outside the gene matches: 9. The specimen was PBMCs. The TCR comes from a man between 18 and 29 years old in good health and CMV-seropositive. V usage is TRBV7-8 and J usage is TRBJ2-2; 7 nucleotides match TRBD2. The CDR3 sequence: CASSLYASGNANTGELFF. In DNA, the CDR3 is TGTGCCAGCAGCTTATACGCTAGCGGCAACGCGAACACCGGGGAGCTGTTTTTT.